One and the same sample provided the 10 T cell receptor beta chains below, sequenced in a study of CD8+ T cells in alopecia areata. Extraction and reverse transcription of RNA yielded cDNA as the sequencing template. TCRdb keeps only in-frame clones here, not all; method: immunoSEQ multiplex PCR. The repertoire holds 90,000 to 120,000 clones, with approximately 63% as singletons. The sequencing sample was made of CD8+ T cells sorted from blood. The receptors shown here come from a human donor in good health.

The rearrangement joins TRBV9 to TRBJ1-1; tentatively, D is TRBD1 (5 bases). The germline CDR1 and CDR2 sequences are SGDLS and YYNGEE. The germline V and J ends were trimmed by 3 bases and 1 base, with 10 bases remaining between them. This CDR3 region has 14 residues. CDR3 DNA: TGTGCCAGCAGCGGGGGGTATTGGAACACTGAAGCTTTCTTT. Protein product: CASSGGYWNTEAFF.

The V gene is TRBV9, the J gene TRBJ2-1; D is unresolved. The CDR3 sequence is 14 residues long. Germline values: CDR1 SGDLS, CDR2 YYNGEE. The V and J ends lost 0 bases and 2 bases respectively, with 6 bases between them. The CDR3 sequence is CASSVDLTYNEQFF. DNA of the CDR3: TGTGCCAGCAGCGTAGATCTTACCTACAATGAGCAGTTCTTC. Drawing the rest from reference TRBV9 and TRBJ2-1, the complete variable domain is DSGVTQTPKHLITATGQRVTLRCSPRSGDLSVYWYQQSLDQGLQFLIQYYNGEERAKGNILERFSAQQFPDLHSELNLSSLELGDSALYFCASSVDLTYNEQFFGPGTRLTVL.

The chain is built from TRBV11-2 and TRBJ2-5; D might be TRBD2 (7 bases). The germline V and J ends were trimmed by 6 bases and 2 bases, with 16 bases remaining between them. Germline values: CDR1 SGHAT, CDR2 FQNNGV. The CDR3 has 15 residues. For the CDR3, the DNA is TGTGCCAGCAGTAGTTTGGGGGGGGCACAAGAGACCCAGTACTTC. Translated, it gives CASSSLGGAQETQYF. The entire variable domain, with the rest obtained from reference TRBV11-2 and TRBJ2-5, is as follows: EAGVAQSPRYKIIEKRQSVAFWCNPISGHATLYWYQQILGQGPKLLIQFQNNGVVDDSQLPKDRFSAERLKGVDSTLKIQPAKLEDSAVYLCASSSLGGAQETQYFGPGTRLLVL.

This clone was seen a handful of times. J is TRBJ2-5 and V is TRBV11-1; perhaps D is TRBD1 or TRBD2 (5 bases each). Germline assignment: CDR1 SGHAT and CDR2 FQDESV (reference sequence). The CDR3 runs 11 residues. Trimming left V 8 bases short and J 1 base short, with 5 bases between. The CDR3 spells CASGGQETQYF. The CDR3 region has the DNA TGTGCCAGCGGGGGCCAAGAGACCCAGTACTTC. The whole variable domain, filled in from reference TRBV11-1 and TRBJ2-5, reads EAEVAQSPRYKITEKSQAVAFWCDPISGHATLYWYRQILGQGPELLVQFQDESVVDDSQLPKDRFSAERLKGVDSTLKIQPAELGDSAMYLCASGGQETQYFGPGTRLLVL.

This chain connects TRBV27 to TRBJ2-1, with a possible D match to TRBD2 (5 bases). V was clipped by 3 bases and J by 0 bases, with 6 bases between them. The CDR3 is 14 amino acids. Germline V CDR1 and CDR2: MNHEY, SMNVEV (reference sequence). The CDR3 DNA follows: TGTGCCAGCAGTTTGGGGAGCTCCTACAATGAGCAGTTCTTC. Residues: CASSLGSSYNEQFF.

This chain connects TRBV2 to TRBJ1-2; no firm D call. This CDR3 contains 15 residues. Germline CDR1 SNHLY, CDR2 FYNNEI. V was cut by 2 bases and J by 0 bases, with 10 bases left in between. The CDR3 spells CASSESRTTNYGYTF. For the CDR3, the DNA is TGTGCCAGCAGTGAATCTCGGACCACTAACTATGGCTACACCTTC.

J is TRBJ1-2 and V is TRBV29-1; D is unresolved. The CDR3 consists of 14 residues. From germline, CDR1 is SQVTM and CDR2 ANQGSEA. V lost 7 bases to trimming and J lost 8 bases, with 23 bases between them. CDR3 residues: CSARDFEGFGGYTF. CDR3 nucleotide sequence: TGCAGCGCCCGTGATTTCGAAGGGTTTGGGGGCTACACCTTC. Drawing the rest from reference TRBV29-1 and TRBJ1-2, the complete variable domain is SAVISQKPSRDICQRGTSLTIQCQVDSQVTMMFWYRQQPGQSLTLIATANQGSEATYESGFVIDKFPISRPNLTFSTLTVSNMSPEDSSIYLCSARDFEGFGGYTFGSGTRLTVV.

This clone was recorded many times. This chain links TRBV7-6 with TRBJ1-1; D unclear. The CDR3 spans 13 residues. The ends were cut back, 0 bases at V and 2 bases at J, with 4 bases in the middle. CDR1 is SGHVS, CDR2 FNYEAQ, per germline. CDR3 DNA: TGTGCCAGCAGCTTAGCGGCCAACACTGAAGCTTTCTTT. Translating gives CASSLAANTEAFF.

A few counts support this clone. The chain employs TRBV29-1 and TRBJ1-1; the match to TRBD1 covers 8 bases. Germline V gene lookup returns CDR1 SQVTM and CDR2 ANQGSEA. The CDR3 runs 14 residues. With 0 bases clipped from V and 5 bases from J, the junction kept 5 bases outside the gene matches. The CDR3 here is CSVEDDRGGTEAFF. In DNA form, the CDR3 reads TGCAGCGTTGAAGATGACAGGGGTGGGACTGAAGCTTTCTTT. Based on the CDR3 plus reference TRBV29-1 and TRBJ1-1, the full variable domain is SAVISQKPSRDICQRGTSLTIQCQVDSQVTMMFWYRQQPGQSLTLIATANQGSEATYESGFVIDKFPISRPNLTFSTLTVSNMSPEDSSIYLCSVEDDRGGTEAFFGQGTRLTVV.

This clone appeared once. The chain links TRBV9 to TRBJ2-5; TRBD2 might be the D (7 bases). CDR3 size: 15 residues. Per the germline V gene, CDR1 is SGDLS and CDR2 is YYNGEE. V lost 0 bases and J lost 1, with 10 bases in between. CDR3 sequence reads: CASSVGGGVQETQYF. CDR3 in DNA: TGTGCCAGCAGCGTAGGAGGGGGGGTCCAAGAGACCCAGTACTTC.